This T cell receptor (beta chain) was observed in a study of T cell clones after liver transplantation. The overall study: Samples came from ITN030ST, which attempted immunosuppression withdrawal within 2 years of liver transplantation.

Sequencing was performed with immunoSEQ multiplex PCR; in TCRdb, only in-frame clones are kept and a portion is missing. The repertoire holds some 61,000 clones, with over 60% as singletons. This CDR3 contains 15 residues. Germline V gene lookup returns CDR1 MDHEN and CDR2 SYDVKM. V was clipped by 7 bases and J by 1 base, with 15 bases between them. The clonotype originates from a human patient who received a liver transplant. Some T cells may be transferred from the graft donor. The sequenced sample was CD4+ T cells from blood, obtained at the 22-month timepoint. The chain combines TRBV28 with TRBJ2-3; TRBD1 might be the D (6 bases). The CDR3 protein is CASTLQTGGTDTQYF. Written as DNA, the CDR3 is TGTGCCAGCACCCTACAGACAGGTGGCACAGATACGCAGTATTTT.